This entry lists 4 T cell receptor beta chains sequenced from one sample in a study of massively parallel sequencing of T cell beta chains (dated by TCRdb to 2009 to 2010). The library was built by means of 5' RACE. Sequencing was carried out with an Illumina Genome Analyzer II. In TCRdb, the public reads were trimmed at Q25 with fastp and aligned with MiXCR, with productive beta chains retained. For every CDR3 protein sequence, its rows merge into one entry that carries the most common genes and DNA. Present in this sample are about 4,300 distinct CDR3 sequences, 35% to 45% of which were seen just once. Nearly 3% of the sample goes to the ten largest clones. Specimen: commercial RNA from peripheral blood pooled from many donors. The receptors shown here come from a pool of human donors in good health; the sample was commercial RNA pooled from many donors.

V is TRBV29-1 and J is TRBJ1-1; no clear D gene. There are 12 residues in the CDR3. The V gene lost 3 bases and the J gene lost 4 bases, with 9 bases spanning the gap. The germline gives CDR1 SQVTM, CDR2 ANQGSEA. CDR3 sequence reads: CSVDPGGTEAFF. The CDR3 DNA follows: TGCAGCGTTGATCCCGGTGGCACTGAAGCTTTCTTT.

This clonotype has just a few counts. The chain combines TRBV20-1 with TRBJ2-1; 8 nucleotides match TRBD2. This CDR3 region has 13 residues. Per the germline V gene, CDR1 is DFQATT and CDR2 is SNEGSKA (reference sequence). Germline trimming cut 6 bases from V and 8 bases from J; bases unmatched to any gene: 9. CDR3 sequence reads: CSAAGGDAHEQFF. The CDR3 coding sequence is TGCAGTGCGGCGGGGGGCGACGCCCATGAGCAGTTCTTC.

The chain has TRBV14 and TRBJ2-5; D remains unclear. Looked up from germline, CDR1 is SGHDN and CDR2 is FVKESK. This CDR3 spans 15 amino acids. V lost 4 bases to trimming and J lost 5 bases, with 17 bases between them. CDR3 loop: CASSPGYTGGETQYF. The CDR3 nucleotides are TGTGCCAGCAGCCCAGGATATACGGGCGGCGAGACCCAGTACTTC.

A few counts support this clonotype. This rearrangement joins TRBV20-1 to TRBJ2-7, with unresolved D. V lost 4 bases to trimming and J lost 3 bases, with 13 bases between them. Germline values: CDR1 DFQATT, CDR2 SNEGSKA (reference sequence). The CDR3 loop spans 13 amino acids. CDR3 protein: CSATEPPDYEQYF. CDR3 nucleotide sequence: TGCAGTGCTACGGAACCGCCAGACTACGAGCAGTACTTC.